One sample yielded the 17 T cell receptor beta chains listed below, sequenced in a study of blood T cell repertoires in COVID-19. Profiling relied on immunoSEQ multiplex PCR, and the TCRdb table lists in-frame clones only, not all of them. The sample carries some 47,000 clones, 90% recorded once. Sequencing input: peripheral blood. These TCRs come from a man between 65 and 79 years old with acute or convalescent COVID-19.

This chain joins TRBV15 and TRBJ1-5; maybe TRBD1 (6 bases). CDR3 length equals 13 residues. The V gene lost 2 bases and the J gene lost 5 bases, with 7 bases spanning the gap. Germline CDR1 LNHNV, CDR2 YYDKDF (reference sequence). The CDR3 coding sequence is TGTGCCACCAGCAGAACAGGGTATCAGCCCCAGCATTTT. It codes for CATSRTGYQPQHF.

This rearrangement joins TRBV29-1 to TRBJ1-1; D may be TRBD1 (5 bases). Germline CDR1 is SQVTM and CDR2 is ANQGSEA. CDR3 size: 10 residues. V lost 4 bases and J 11 bases, leaving 11 bases between the germline ends. This chain's CDR3 is CSVGGDGAFF. The CDR3 nucleotides read TGCAGCGTTGGGGGGGATGGGGCTTTCTTT.

In its sample, this clone was seen once. The J gene is TRBJ2-7, the V gene TRBV14; D is possibly TRBD2 (5 bases). Trimming removed 2 bases at V and 1 base at J, with 12 bases between. Germline V gene lookup returns CDR1 SGHDN and CDR2 FVKESK. The CDR3 consists of 15 residues. CDR3 sequence (DNA): TGTGCCAGCAGCCAATGGAGGACTTCTTCCTACGAGCAGTACTTC. This codes for CASSQWRTSSYEQYF.

This chain joins TRBV13 and TRBJ2-3, with 14 bases matching TRBD2. Germline lookup yields CDR1 PRHDT and CDR2 FYEKMQ (reference sequence). CDR3 length equals 17 residues. The J segment lost 5 bases and the V segment lost 2 bases, leaving 6 bases of the junction unmatched. In DNA, the CDR3 is TGTGCCAGCAGCTTAAGGACTAGCGGGGGGAAAATAGATACGCAGTATTTT. This encodes CASSLRTSGGKIDTQYF.

The CDR3 DNA sequence: TGTGCCATCAGTGCACAGGGTTCAGATACGCAGTATTTT. It encodes CAISAQGSDTQYF. This sequence joins TRBV10-3 and TRBJ2-3; TRBD1 might be the D (6 bases). The V gene's germline CDR1 is ENHRY and CDR2 SYGVKD. V dropped 4 bases and J dropped 4 bases, with 9 bases sitting between them. CDR3 length: 13 amino acids.

The CDR3 DNA is TGTGCCAGCAGAAGGGACAGGGGCAGCAATCAGCCCCAGCATTTT. The encoded protein is CASRRDRGSNQPQHF. V and J are TRBV2 and TRBJ1-5; 10 positions match TRBD1. The CDR3 extends over 15 amino acids. Trimming took 6 bases from V and 1 from J; bases not matched to a gene: 3. Germline V gene data show CDR1 as SNHLY and CDR2 as FYNNEI. The variable domain in full, with the rest retrieved from reference TRBV2 and TRBJ1-5, is EPEVTQTPSHQVTQMGQEVILRCVPISNHLYFYWYRQILGQKVEFLVSFYNNEISEKSEIFDDQFSVERPDGSNFTLKIRSTKLEDSAMYFCASRRDRGSNQPQHFGDGTRLSIL.

The genes are TRBV11-3 and TRBJ2-1; D uncertain. Germline-derived CDR1 and CDR2 are SGHNT and YENEEA. V was cut by 5 bases and J by 6 bases, with 11 bases left in between. This CDR3 contains 13 residues. This CDR3 is CASSPRSSNEQFF. In DNA form, the CDR3 reads TGTGCCAGCAGCCCTCGGAGTTCCAATGAGCAGTTCTTC.

This chain joins TRBV24-1 and TRBJ2-7, with 8 positions matching TRBD1. The CDR3 is made up of 15 amino acids. The germline gives CDR1 KGHDR, CDR2 SFDVKD. The trim removed 4 bases at V and 3 bases at J, leaving 7 bases unmatched. The CDR3 nucleotides are TGTGCCACCAGTGACCCCAAACAGGGGGTCTACGAGCAGTACTTC. This translates into CATSDPKQGVYEQYF.

A few counts support this clone. The gene calls are TRBV12-3 or TRBV12-4 and TRBJ1-1; 8 nucleotides align to TRBD1. The junction had 0 bases not matched to a gene; V was cut back by 5 bases and J by 7 bases. The CDR3 sequence is 11 residues long. CDR3 coding DNA: TGTGCCAGCAGTACAGGGGGTGAAGCTTTCTTT. It yields the protein CASSTGGEAFF.

This clone was seen once. CDR3 sequence reads: CASKIRNTGELFF. The DNA for the CDR3 is TGTGCCAGCAAAATCAGGAACACCGGGGAGCTGTTTTTT. The chain has TRBV11-1 and TRBJ2-2, with D unclear. CDR3 length: 13 residues. Germline CDR1 and CDR2: SGHAT and FQDESV (reference sequence). Trimming left V 7 bases short and J 1 base short, with 7 bases between.

The chain is built from TRBV27 and TRBJ1-1; TRBD1 matches at 9 bases. The V and J ends lost 8 bases and 4 bases, in that order; junction bases with no gene match: 5. CDR1 and CDR2 from the germline V gene are MNHEY and SMNVEV (reference sequence). CDR3 length equals 13 residues. The CDR3 here is CASHRGLGTEAFF. CDR3 nucleotides: TGTGCCAGCCACAGGGGGCTTGGCACTGAAGCTTTCTTT.

The table lists this clone with a count of one. This sequence joins TRBV6-4 and TRBJ2-1; 7 bases align to TRBD2. Germline trimming cut 9 bases from V and 3 bases from J; bases unmatched to any gene: 11. CDR1 and CDR2 (germline): MRHNA, SNTAGT. The CDR3 extends over 15 amino acids. The CDR3 sequence is CARIRRPGGYNEQFF. DNA for the CDR3: TGTGCCAGGATCAGACGACCGGGGGGCTACAATGAGCAGTTCTTC.

This clone has a single count. The chain links TRBV4-2 to TRBJ2-6; D call uncertain. The CDR3 spans 14 residues. Germline V gene data show CDR1 as LGHNA and CDR2 as YNFKEQ. Between the trimmed V and J ends, which lost 1 base and 3 bases, there was a span of 4 bases. In DNA form, the CDR3 reads TGTGCCAGCAGCCAAGGCGATGGGGCCAACGTCCTGACTTTC. Translated, it gives CASSQGDGANVLTF.

V and J are TRBV13 and TRBJ1-2, with TRBD1 as a possible D gene (5 bases). Germline V lookup: CDR1 PRHDT, CDR2 FYEKMQ (reference sequence). Trimming cost V 5 bases and J 5 bases, with 24 bases left between them. CDR3 length: 17 residues. CDR3 region: CASSKLPEGFGGYGYTF. The DNA of the CDR3 is TGTGCCAGCAGCAAGCTACCGGAAGGTTTCGGGGGTTATGGCTACACCTTC. The complete variable domain, with remaining parts taken from reference TRBV13 and TRBJ1-2, reads AAGVIQSPRHLIKEKRETATLKCYPIPRHDTVYWYQQGPGQDPQFLISFYEKMQSDKGSIPDRFSAQQFSDYHSELNMSSLELGDSALYFCASSKLPEGFGGYGYTFGSGTRLTVV.

The rearrangement uses TRBV2 and TRBJ1-5, with 10 bases aligning to TRBD1. This CDR3 has 14 amino acids. Per the germline V gene, CDR1 is SNHLY and CDR2 is FYNNEI. Losses at the gene ends were 6 bases for V and 1 base for J; bases not matched to a gene: 0. As DNA, the CDR3 is TGTGCCAGCAGGGACAGGGGGAGCAATCAGCCCCAGCATTTT. Translated, it gives CASRDRGSNQPQHF.

The chain couples TRBV5-4 to TRBJ2-7, with 12 nucleotides matching TRBD2. The germline V gene encodes CDR1 SGHNT and CDR2 YYREEE (reference sequence). The CDR3 runs 15 residues. After removal of 0 bases from V and 5 bases from J, the junction contained 3 bases not matched to a gene. In nucleotides, the CDR3 is TGTGCCAGCAGCTTGGCCCTAGCGGGGGGGAACGAGCAGTACTTC. Its protein product is CASSLALAGGNEQYF.

The chain combines TRBV9 with TRBJ2-1; TRBD2 aligns across 7 bases. Germline CDR1 SGDLS, CDR2 YYNGEE. The CDR3 spans 13 residues. V gave up 3 bases and J gave up 6 bases; unmatched junction bases: 3. Here the CDR3 DNA reads TGTGCCAGCAGCGCCGGGACTACCAATGAGCAGTTCTTC. The encoded protein is CASSAGTTNEQFF.